The 15 T cell receptor beta chains presented below share a single source sample, sequenced in a study of blood T cell repertoires in COVID-19 (dated by TCRdb to the early 2020s). The method behind the library was the immunoSEQ multiplex PCR assay. TCRdb's version of the immuneACCESS table is confined to in-frame rearrangements and falls short of the full clone set. An unresolved V gene accounts for under half of the shortfall where checked; the remainder is of unknown origin. The sample includes approximately 200,000 clones, with about nine tenths observed a single time. The ten most abundant clones make up 2% to 2.5% of the sample. Sequencing was carried out using PBMCs or T cells enriched from blood (not recorded which). Source of these receptors: a woman in her thirties who had recovered from COVID-19.

This clone was counted a few times. This chain connects TRBV7-9 to TRBJ2-2, with D maybe TRBD2 (7 bases). The V gene lost 5 bases and the J gene lost 5 bases, with 15 bases spanning the gap. This CDR3 spans 15 amino acids. Germline V gene data show CDR1 as SEHNR and CDR2 as FQNEAQ (reference sequence). The DNA for the CDR3 is TGTGCCAGCAGCCCCGCCGGGGGGCAGACCGGGGAGCTGTTTTTT. Translation: CASSPAGGQTGELFF.

The chain employs TRBV18 and TRBJ1-2; D not resolved. The CDR3 runs to 14 residues. V lost 2 bases and J 4 bases, leaving 11 bases between the germline ends. Germline CDR1 and CDR2: KGHSH and LQKENI. Here the CDR3 DNA reads TGTGCCAGCTCACCAGGGCAGGATTCCTATGGCTACACCTTC. This gives the protein CASSPGQDSYGYTF. Variable domain in full (rest from reference TRBV18 and TRBJ1-2): NAGVMQNPRHLVRRRGQEARLRCSPMKGHSHVYWYRQLPEEGLKFMVYLQKENIIDESGMPKERFSAEFPKEGPSILRIQQVVRGDSAAYFCASSPGQDSYGYTFGSGTRLTVV.

V gene TRBV30 combines with J gene TRBJ2-4; a weak D match, TRBD1 (5 bases). Trimming stripped 0 bases from V and 0 bases from J, with 9 bases between. The length of the CDR3 is 15 residues. Germline CDR1 is GTSNPN and CDR2 is SVGIG (reference sequence). The CDR3 DNA reads as TGTGCCTGGAGTGTTGGGGCCAAAGCCAAAAACATTCAGTACTTC. The encoded protein is CAWSVGAKAKNIQYF.

The chain uses TRBV10-2 and TRBJ2-6; a weak D match, TRBD2 (5 bases). The CDR3 is 18 residues long. Germline CDR1 WSHSY, CDR2 SAAADI. The ends were cut back, 7 bases at V and 1 base at J, with 20 bases in the middle. The CDR3 loop reads CASIIPAGVVSGANVLTF. The CDR3 DNA sequence: TGCGCCAGCATCATCCCCGCGGGCGTAGTTTCTGGGGCCAACGTCCTGACTTTC.

The chain employs TRBV4-3 and TRBJ1-2; the match to TRBD1 covers 7 bases. This CDR3 has 18 amino acids. V was pared by 0 bases and J by 8 bases, with 18 bases of the junction left unmatched. Germline loops: CDR1 LGHNA, CDR2 YSLEER. The CDR3 here is CASSQDRPGGRWVQGYTF. The CDR3 nucleotides read TGCGCCAGCAGCCAAGATAGGCCAGGGGGACGATGGGTGCAAGGCTACACCTTC.

The CDR3 DNA sequence: TGTGCCAGCAGCTTACCCGGGAGGGAAAATGAGCAGTTCTTC. Translation: CASSLPGRENEQFF. The V gene is TRBV7-2, the J gene TRBJ2-1; 8 bases map to TRBD2. From germline, CDR1 is SGHTA and CDR2 FQGNSA. The CDR3 runs 14 residues. V trimming: 2 bases; J trimming: 7 bases; junction bases outside the gene matches: 4.

V and J are TRBV7-2 and TRBJ2-5; maybe TRBD2 (5 bases). Germline lookup yields CDR1 SGHTA and CDR2 FQGNSA. The CDR3 length is 14 residues. V was trimmed by 1 base and J by 6 bases, leaving 12 bases between them. The CDR3 DNA sequence: TGTGCCAGCAGCTTAGATGGTAGGAGGAAGACCCAGTACTTC. Its protein is CASSLDGRRKTQYF.

The chain joins TRBV7-9 to TRBJ2-3; 12 nucleotides agree with TRBD2. The V gene end was trimmed by 3 bases and the J gene end by 5 bases; junction bases not matched to a gene: 9. The CDR3 sequence is 17 residues long. CDR1 is SEHNR and CDR2 is FQNEAQ in the germline V gene (reference sequence). The CDR3 reads CASSFPTSGSEGDTQYF. For the CDR3, the DNA is TGTGCCAGCAGCTTCCCGACTAGCGGGAGCGAGGGAGATACGCAGTATTTT.

The chain joins TRBV19 to TRBJ1-4, with 11 bases that match TRBD1. The CDR3 totals 15 residues. V trimming: 5 bases; J trimming: 5 bases; junction bases outside the gene matches: 4. CDR1 and CDR2 (germline): LNHDA, SQIVND (reference sequence). Here the CDR3 DNA reads TGTGCCAGTAGTGGACAGGGGGCGGAAAATGAAAAACTGTTTTTT. Protein sequence: CASSGQGAENEKLFF.

V is TRBV5-1 and J is TRBJ1-2; 10 bases match TRBD1. The ends lost 0 bases at V and 7 bases at J; junction bases unmatched: 9. This CDR3 spans 16 amino acids. Per the germline V gene, CDR1 is SGHRS and CDR2 is YFSETQ. The CDR3 loop reads CASSLGGSGTGAGYTF. CDR3 nucleotides: TGCGCCAGCAGCTTGGGAGGTTCGGGGACAGGGGCTGGCTACACCTTC.

The V call is TRBV19, the J call TRBJ1-2; D possibly corresponds to TRBD1 (6 bases). With 5 bases removed from V and 2 bases from J, the gap between germline ends came to 15 bases. The CDR3 has 15 residues. Germline V gene data show CDR1 as LNHDA and CDR2 as SQIVND (reference sequence). In nucleotides, the CDR3 is TGTGCCAGTAGTCTCGACAGGCGTCAAAACTATGGCTACACCTTC. It specifies CASSLDRRQNYGYTF.

The gene calls are TRBV24-1 and TRBJ2-3; no definite D call. Trimming shortened V by 6 bases and J by 0 bases, and 6 bases separated the two germline ends. This CDR3 region has 13 residues. Germline loops: CDR1 KGHDR, CDR2 SFDVKD. CDR3 sequence: CATSRGSTDTQYF. In DNA, the CDR3 is TGTGCCACCAGTCGAGGTAGCACAGATACGCAGTATTTT.

The chain has TRBV19 and TRBJ2-1; 7 bases map to TRBD1. The V gene's germline CDR1 is LNHDA and CDR2 SQIVND (reference sequence). Trimming removed 5 bases from V and 7 bases from J; junction bases left unmatched: 5. The CDR3 loop spans 13 amino acids. The CDR3 nucleotides read TGTGCCAGTAGTTACAGGGGTACGAATGAGCAGTTCTTC. This codes for CASSYRGTNEQFF.

The J gene is TRBJ2-5, the V gene TRBV5-1; 9 bases are a match to TRBD1. Trimming cost V 0 bases and J 5 bases; bases outside gene matches: 5. The germline gives CDR1 SGHRS, CDR2 YFSETQ. The length of the CDR3 is 15 residues. This CDR3 reads CASSLARDRAETQYF. The DNA of the CDR3 is TGCGCCAGCAGCTTGGCCAGGGACAGGGCGGAGACCCAGTACTTC.

This clone was seen only a few times. The chain joins TRBV2 to TRBJ2-3; 9 positions match TRBD2. V trimming: 8 bases; J trimming: 2 bases; junction bases outside the gene matches: 5. CDR1 is SNHLY, CDR2 FYNNEI, per germline. There are 14 residues in the CDR3. CDR3 nucleotides: TGTGCCAGCGTGCGGGGGGGCAACACAGATACGCAGTATTTT. It yields the protein CASVRGGNTDTQYF.